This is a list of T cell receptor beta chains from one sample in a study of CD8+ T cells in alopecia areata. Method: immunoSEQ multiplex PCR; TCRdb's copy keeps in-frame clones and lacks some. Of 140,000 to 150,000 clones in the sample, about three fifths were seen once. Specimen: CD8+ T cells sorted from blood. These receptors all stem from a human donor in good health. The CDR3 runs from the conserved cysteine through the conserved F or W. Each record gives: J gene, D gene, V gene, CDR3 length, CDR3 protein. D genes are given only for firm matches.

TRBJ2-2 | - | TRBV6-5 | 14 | CASSLRDRTGELFF
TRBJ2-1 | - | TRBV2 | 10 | CASKGYEQFF
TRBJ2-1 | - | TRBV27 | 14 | CASSLGRERDEQFF
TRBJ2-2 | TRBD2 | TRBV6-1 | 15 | CASSPGGSGTGELFF
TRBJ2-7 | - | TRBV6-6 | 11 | CASSSTSEQYF
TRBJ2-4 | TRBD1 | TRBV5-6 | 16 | CASSSDGDRDRDIQYF
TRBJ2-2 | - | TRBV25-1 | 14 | CASSDPVITGELFF
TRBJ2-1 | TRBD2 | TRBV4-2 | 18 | CASSHVHVAGSSYNEQFF
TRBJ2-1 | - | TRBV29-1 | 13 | CSGSTSYANEQFF
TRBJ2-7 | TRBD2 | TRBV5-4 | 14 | CASSAGLANYEQYF
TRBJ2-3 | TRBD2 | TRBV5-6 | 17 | CASSLALLAGSADTQYF
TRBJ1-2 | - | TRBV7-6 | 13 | CASEPGEYGGYTF
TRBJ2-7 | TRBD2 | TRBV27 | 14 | CASSFQRGGYEQYF
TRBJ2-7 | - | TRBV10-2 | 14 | CASTFRLKWGEQYF
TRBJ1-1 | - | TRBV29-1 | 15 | CSVKVRAARNTEAFF
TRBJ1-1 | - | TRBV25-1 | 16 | CASSLRVLLRDTEAFF
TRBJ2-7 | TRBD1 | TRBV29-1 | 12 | CSVVGQEGEQYF
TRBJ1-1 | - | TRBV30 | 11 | CAWSRPREAFF
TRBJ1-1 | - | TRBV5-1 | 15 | CASSLEAGMNTEAFF